The 2 T cell receptor beta chains below come from one sample, sequenced in a study of blood T cells in healthy people across ages. Next came a second PCR, run for about 7 to 12 cycles, which used a sample-barcoded 5' primer along with a J-beta primer mix. MiXCR was run by TCRdb on the 5' RACE reads, yielding one entry per CDR3 protein. The profile shows some 890,000 distinct CDR3 sequences, almost 30% of them singletons. Another study also made use of these data, one on T cells of mothers and their children.

Sequencing used blood. The receptors were gathered from a woman aged 40 to 49 in good health.

The chain joins TRBV7-8 to TRBJ2-3, with 9 nucleotides matching TRBD2. The CDR3 runs to 17 residues. Germline CDR1 is SGHVS and CDR2 is FQNEAQ. J was trimmed by 6 bases and V by 5 bases; bases with no gene match: 15. The CDR3 loop reads CASSTRGGLAGSDTQYF. As DNA, the CDR3 is TGTGCCAGCAGCACACGTGGGGGGCTAGCGGGATCTGATACGCAGTATTTT.

This clonotype was recorded a few times. The junction shows a germline mismatch at one end, possibly a read error. V and J are TRBV3-1 and TRBJ2-3; the D is unclear. CDR3 length equals 15 residues. The germline V gene encodes CDR1 LGHDT and CDR2 YNNKEL (reference sequence). This chain's CDR3 is CASSPRDTNTDMQYF. DNA for the CDR3: TGTGCCAGCAGCCCCCGTGATACAAACACAGATATGCAGTATTTT.